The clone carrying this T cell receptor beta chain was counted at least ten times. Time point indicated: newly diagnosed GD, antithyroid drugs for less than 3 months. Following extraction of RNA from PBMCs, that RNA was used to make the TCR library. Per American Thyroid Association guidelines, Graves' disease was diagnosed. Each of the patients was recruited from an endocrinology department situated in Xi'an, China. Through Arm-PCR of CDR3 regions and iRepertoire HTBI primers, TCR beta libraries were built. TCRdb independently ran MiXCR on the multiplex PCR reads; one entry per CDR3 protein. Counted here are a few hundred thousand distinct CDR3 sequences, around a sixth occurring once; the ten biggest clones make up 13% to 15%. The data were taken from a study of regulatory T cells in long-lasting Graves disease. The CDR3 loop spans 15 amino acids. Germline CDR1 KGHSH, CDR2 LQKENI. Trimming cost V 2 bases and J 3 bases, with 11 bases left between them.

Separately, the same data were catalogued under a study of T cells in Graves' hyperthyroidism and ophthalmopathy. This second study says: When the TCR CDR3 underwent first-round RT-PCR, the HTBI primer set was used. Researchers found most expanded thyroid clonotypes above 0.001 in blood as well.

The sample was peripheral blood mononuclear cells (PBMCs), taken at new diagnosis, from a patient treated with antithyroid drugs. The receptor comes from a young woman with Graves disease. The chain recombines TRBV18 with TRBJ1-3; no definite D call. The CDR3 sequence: CASSPGVQVGNTIYF. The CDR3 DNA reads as TGTGCCAGCTCACCAGGCGTTCAGGTTGGAAACACCATATATTTT.